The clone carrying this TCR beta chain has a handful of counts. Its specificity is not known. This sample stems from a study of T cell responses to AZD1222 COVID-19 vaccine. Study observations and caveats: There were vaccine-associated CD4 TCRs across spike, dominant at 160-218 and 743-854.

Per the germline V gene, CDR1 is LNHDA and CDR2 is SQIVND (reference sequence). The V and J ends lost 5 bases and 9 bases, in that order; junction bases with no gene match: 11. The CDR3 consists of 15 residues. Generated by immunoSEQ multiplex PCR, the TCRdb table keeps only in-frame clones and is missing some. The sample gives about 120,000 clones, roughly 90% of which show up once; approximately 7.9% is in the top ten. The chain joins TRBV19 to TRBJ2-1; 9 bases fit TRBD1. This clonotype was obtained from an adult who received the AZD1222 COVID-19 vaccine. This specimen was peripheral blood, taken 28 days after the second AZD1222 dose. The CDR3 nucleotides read TGTGCCAGTAGTTCCCCCGGGACAGGGCGGGTTGAGCAGTTCTTC. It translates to CASSSPGTGRVEQFF. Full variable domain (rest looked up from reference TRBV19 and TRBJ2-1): DGGITQSPKYLFRKEGQNVTLSCEQNLNHDAMYWYRQDPGQGLRLIYYSQIVNDFQKGDIAEGYSVSREKKESFPLTVTSAQKNPTAFYLCASSSPGTGRVEQFFGPGTRLTVL.